This TCR beta chain was identified during a study of T cell repertoires in cytomegalovirus infection. TCRdb re-derived calls from the reads in MiXCR, one entry per CDR3 protein. The sample has about 830,000 distinct CDR3 sequences, about 31% seen once. A note on this clonotype: Its antigen is as yet unknown.

The V and J ends lost 2 bases and 5 bases respectively, with 15 bases between them. CDR1 and CDR2 from the germline V gene are SGDLS and YYNGEE. This CDR3 region has 15 residues. The genes are TRBV9 and TRBJ2-3; D perhaps matches TRBD2 (7 bases). The TCR originated in a human donor in good health (CMV status not recorded). Some clones in this sample may be carry-over from other donors' samples. The sample in question was cultured CD8+ T cells from PBMCs, obtained from culture after CMV antigen stimulation. CDR3 sequence: CASSVVGGPGDTQYF. The CDR3, as DNA: TGTGCCAGCAGCGTGGTGGGGGGGCCAGGAGATACGCAGTATTTT.